The 12 T cell receptor beta chains below all came from one sample that was sequenced in a study of identical twins. Using its own MiXCR run on the 5' RACE reads, TCRdb lists one record per CDR3 protein. The table lists roughly 630,000 distinct CDR3 sequences, just over 7% of them singletons. This sample was shared with a second study, whose subject was yellow fever vaccine responses in identical twins.

The sample consisted of PBMCs. These receptors originate from a woman under 30 in good health.

This clonotype has a count of ten or more. The rearrangement links TRBV20-1 to TRBJ2-1; D is undetermined. The CDR3 length is 13 residues. The germline CDR1 and CDR2 sequences are DFQATT and SNEGSKA (reference sequence). V was pared by 0 bases and J by 5 bases, with 8 bases between. CDR3: CSARERADNEQFF. In nucleotides, the CDR3 is TGCAGTGCTAGAGAAAGGGCGGACAATGAGCAGTTCTTC.

This clonotype was counted only a few times. Here the CDR3 DNA reads TGTGCCAGCAGAAAGCGGGAGGACGGGGATACGCAGTATTTT. Translating gives CASRKREDGDTQYF. The gene calls are TRBV9 and TRBJ2-3; TRBD2 aligns across 9 bases. Trimming took 5 bases from V and 6 from J; bases not matched to a gene: 7. CDR1 is SGDLS, CDR2 YYNGEE, per germline. The CDR3 runs 14 residues.

This clonotype was seen repeatedly, ten times or more. CDR3 nucleotides: TGCAGCGTTGCATCCGGTAGCGGGAGAGGGTACGAGCAGTACTTC. Translated: CSVASGSGRGYEQYF. The genes are TRBV29-1 and TRBJ2-7; TRBD2 agrees at 9 bases. CDR3 length equals 15 residues. CDR1 is SQVTM, CDR2 ANQGSEA, per germline. The ends lost 4 bases at V and 4 bases at J; junction bases unmatched: 11.

This clonotype was recorded a few times. CDR3: CASTPTGGGYNEQFF. The CDR3 DNA follows: TGTGCCAGCACCCCGACAGGGGGGGGGTACAATGAGCAGTTCTTC. V is TRBV28 and J is TRBJ2-1, with 9 bases identical to TRBD1. Germline trimming cut 7 bases from V and 4 bases from J; bases unmatched to any gene: 8. The CDR3 runs 15 residues. The germline V gene has CDR1 MDHEN and CDR2 SYDVKM.

This clonotype was seen at least ten times. The rearrangement joins TRBV25-1 to TRBJ2-7; D remains ambiguous. The CDR3 totals 13 residues. CDR1 is MGHDK and CDR2 is SYGVNS in the germline V gene. Trimming cost V 2 bases and J 2 bases, with 7 bases left between them. CDR3 residues: CASSESLAYEQYF. The CDR3 DNA is TGTGCCAGCAGTGAAAGCCTGGCCTACGAGCAGTACTTC.

The J gene is TRBJ2-5, the V gene TRBV11-2; 12 bases are a match to TRBD2. The germline CDR1 and CDR2 sequences are SGHAT and FQNNGV. The trim removed 6 bases at V and 5 bases at J, leaving 16 bases unmatched. CDR3 length: 18 amino acids. CDR3: CASRSPGLAGYFWETQYF. DNA of the CDR3: TGTGCCAGCAGATCTCCGGGACTAGCGGGTTATTTCTGGGAGACCCAGTACTTC.

This clonotype was observed a few times. V gene TRBV9 combines with J gene TRBJ2-5, with D perhaps matching TRBD2 (5 bases). CDR1 is SGDLS and CDR2 is YYNGEE in the germline V gene. The CDR3 consists of 15 residues. The V end lost 0 bases, the J end lost 1 base, and 10 bases lay between the germline ends. CDR3 bases: TGTGCCAGCAGCGTAGATTTAGCGCCCCAAGAGACCCAGTACTTC. Its translation: CASSVDLAPQETQYF.

In its sample, this clonotype was seen a few times. V usage is TRBV12-3 or TRBV12-4 and J usage is TRBJ2-1, with 11 bases lining up with TRBD2. The CDR3 extends over 18 amino acids. The trim removed 5 bases at V and 4 bases at J, leaving 13 bases unmatched. As DNA, the CDR3 is TGTGCCAGCAGTGGCGCGGGGGTAGCGGGAGGGGTTTACAATGAGCAGTTCTTC. Translated: CASSGAGVAGGVYNEQFF.

This clonotype was seen ten or more times. V and J are TRBV15 and TRBJ2-3; the match to TRBD1 covers 8 bases. CDR1 LNHNV and CDR2 YYDKDF come from the germline V gene (reference sequence). V lost 2 bases to trimming and J lost 3 bases; unmatched junction nucleotides: 10. The CDR3 runs to 17 residues. The CDR3 sequence is CATSRPPNRGATDTQYF. The CDR3 nucleotides read TGTGCCACCAGCAGACCACCGAACAGGGGGGCAACAGATACGCAGTATTTT. Supplemented by reference TRBV15 and TRBJ2-3, the full variable domain reads DAMVIQNPRYQVTQFGKPVTLSCSQTLNHNVMYWYQQKSSQAPKLLFHYYDKDFNNEADTPDNFQSRRPNTSFCFLDIRSPGLGDTAMYLCATSRPPNRGATDTQYFGPGTRLTVL.

The chain recombines TRBV3-1 with TRBJ2-2; 11 bases fit TRBD2. The CDR3 extends over 20 amino acids. Germline trimming cut 10 bases from V and 4 bases from J; bases unmatched to any gene: 23. Per the germline V gene, CDR1 is LGHDT and CDR2 is YNNKEL (reference sequence). The CDR3, as DNA: TGTGCCACCACCCAAGATATTCGAATAGCGGGGGGGCCGGGCACCGGGGAGCTGTTTTTT. Translation gives CATTQDIRIAGGPGTGELFF.

There are many counts of this clonotype. The chain uses TRBV20-1 and TRBJ1-5; D unresolved. CDR1 is DFQATT and CDR2 is SNEGSKA in the germline V gene (reference sequence). There are 13 residues in the CDR3. The V and J ends lost 0 bases and 9 bases respectively, with 12 bases between them. The CDR3 loop reads CSARDGGVGPQHF. Here the CDR3 DNA reads TGCAGTGCTAGAGATGGCGGTGTGGGGCCCCAGCATTTT.

The sample holds many counts of this clonotype. CDR3 in amino acids: CASSYPLGTTEKLFF. In nucleotides, the CDR3 is TGTGCCAGCAGTTACCCACTCGGGACGACTGAAAAACTGTTTTTT. The gene calls are TRBV28 and TRBJ1-4, with a tentative D call TRBD1 (5 bases). This CDR3 has 15 residues. V lost 4 bases, J lost 7 bases, and 16 bases lay in between. Germline V CDR1 and CDR2: MDHEN, SYDVKM.